This T cell receptor (beta chain) was captured by sequencing in a study of STAT5B mutations in CD4+ large granular lymphocyte leukemia. Germline CDR1 and CDR2: GTSNPN and SVGIG (reference sequence). Trimming cost V 2 bases and J 3 bases; bases outside gene matches: 8. This CDR3 has 15 amino acids. Clones were read by immunoSEQ multiplex PCR, and TCRdb kept only the in-frame ones, dropping some. The table has roughly 21,000 clones, about 75% seen once. The chain carries TRBV30 and TRBJ2-7; 9 bases align to TRBD1. This TCR was sampled from a human donor in good health. The sample consisted of CD4+ T cells from blood buffy coats. The CDR3 DNA follows: TGTGCCTGGAGTCATCGGACAGGGGTCCTCTACGAGCAGTACTTC. As protein: CAWSHRTGVLYEQYF.